This paragraph covers one T cell receptor beta chain sequence. Assay used: immunoSEQ multiplex PCR; TCRdb lists only in-frame clones, some missing. The profile covers around 21,000 clones, with roughly 83% appearing a single time and 3.2% taken by the ten largest. The sample belongs to a study of blood T cell repertoires in COVID-19. Study summary: Sources were T cells, B-cell-depleted T cells, or PBMCs; the material itself was cDNA or gDNA.

CDR3 length: 14 residues. Losses at the gene ends were 4 bases for V and 4 bases for J; bases not matched to a gene: 6. Per germline, CDR1 MNHEY and CDR2 SVGEGT. This clonotype originated in a man between 35 and 55 years old with acute or convalescent COVID-19. Input material: peripheral blood. The rearrangement uses TRBV6-2 or TRBV6-3 and TRBJ1-1; TRBD1 matches 7 bases. CDR3 residues: CASSWRGRITEAFF. The DNA of the CDR3 is TGTGCCAGCAGTTGGAGGGGGCGTATCACTGAAGCTTTCTTT.